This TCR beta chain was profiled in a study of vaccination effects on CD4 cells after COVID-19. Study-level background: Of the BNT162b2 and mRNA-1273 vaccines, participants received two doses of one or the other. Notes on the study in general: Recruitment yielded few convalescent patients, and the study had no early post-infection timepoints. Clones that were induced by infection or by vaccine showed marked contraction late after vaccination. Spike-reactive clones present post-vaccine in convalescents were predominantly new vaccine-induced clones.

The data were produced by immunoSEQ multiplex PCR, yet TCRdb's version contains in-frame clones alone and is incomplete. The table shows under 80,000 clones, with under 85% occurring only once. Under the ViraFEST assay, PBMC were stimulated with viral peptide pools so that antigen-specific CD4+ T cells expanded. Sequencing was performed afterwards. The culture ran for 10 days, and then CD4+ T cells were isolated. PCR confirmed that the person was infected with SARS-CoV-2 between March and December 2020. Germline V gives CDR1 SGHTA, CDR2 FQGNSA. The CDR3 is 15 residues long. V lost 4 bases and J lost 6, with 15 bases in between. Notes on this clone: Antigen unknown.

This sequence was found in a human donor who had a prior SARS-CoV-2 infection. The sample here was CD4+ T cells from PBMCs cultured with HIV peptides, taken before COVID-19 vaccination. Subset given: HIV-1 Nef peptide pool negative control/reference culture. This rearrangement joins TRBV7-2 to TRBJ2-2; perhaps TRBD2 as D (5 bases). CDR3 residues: CASSSTLSSSGELFF. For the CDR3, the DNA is TGTGCCAGCAGCTCGACGCTCTCTAGCTCCGGGGAGCTGTTTTTT.